These 29 T cell receptor beta chains were sequenced from one sample in a study of blood T cell repertoires in COVID-19. The assay was immunoSEQ multiplex PCR, and TCRdb's table has in-frame clones only and misses some. Counted here are a few hundred thousand clones, 87% occurring once; the ten biggest clones make up about 1.9%. The sequencing sample was made of PBMCs or T cells enriched from blood (not recorded which). The source is a man aged 35-49 years in a cohort exposed to, infected with or recovered from COVID-19 (not recorded which).

The chain combines TRBV27 with TRBJ2-1; 7 nucleotides agree with TRBD2. This CDR3 region has 14 residues. Looked up from germline, CDR1 is MNHEY and CDR2 is SMNVEV (reference sequence). V shed 6 bases and J 9 bases; nucleotides not matched to a gene: 11. The DNA for the CDR3 is TGTGCCAGCAGCCTCGGACTAGTTAGGGGTGAGCAGTTCTTC. It is translated as CASSLGLVRGEQFF.

The chain has TRBV7-8 and TRBJ2-2; perhaps TRBD2 as D (6 bases). The V gene's germline CDR1 is SGHVS and CDR2 FQNEAQ. The CDR3 has 16 residues. Trimming stripped 4 bases from V and 5 bases from J, with 17 bases between. This CDR3 reads CASSSFRGGVTGELFF. In nucleotides, the CDR3 is TGTGCCAGCAGCTCTTTTCGGGGAGGTGTAACCGGGGAGCTGTTTTTT.

In DNA, the CDR3 is TGTGCCAGTAGTATTGCCGGGACGAACACCGGGGAGCTGTTTTTT. Its protein is CASSIAGTNTGELFF. The genes are TRBV19 and TRBJ2-2; TRBD2 is a possible D gene (5 bases). The CDR3 is 15 amino acids. V was pared by 3 bases and J by 0 bases, with 8 bases between. From germline, CDR1 is LNHDA and CDR2 SQIVND (reference sequence).

The V gene is TRBV6-5, the J gene TRBJ1-6; D remains ambiguous. CDR3 length: 14 amino acids. The germline V and J ends were trimmed by 5 bases and 0 bases, with 5 bases remaining between them. Per the germline V gene, CDR1 is MNHEY and CDR2 is SVGAGI. CDR3 residues: CASSQVSYNSPLHF. The CDR3 nucleotides are TGTGCCAGCAGTCAGGTCTCCTATAATTCACCCCTCCACTTT.

This chain links TRBV14 with TRBJ2-1; 9 nucleotides agree with TRBD1. V lost 6 bases to trimming and J lost 6 bases; unmatched junction nucleotides: 6. CDR1 SGHDN and CDR2 FVKESK come from the germline V gene. This CDR3 is 14 amino acids long. For the CDR3, the DNA is TGTGCCAGCAGTCGGGACAGGGTGGTCAATGAGCAGTTCTTC. Protein sequence: CASSRDRVVNEQFF.

The genes are TRBV11-2 and TRBJ2-7; possible D gene TRBD1, 5 bases. V was cut by 3 bases and J by 3 bases, with 9 bases left in between. CDR3 length equals 13 residues. CDR1 is SGHAT, CDR2 FQNNGV, per germline. The CDR3 loop is CASSLNRNYEQYF. DNA of the CDR3: TGTGCCAGCAGCTTGAACAGGAACTACGAGCAGTACTTC.

This clone appeared a single time. The CDR3 is CASSLPGVGNTEAFF. The CDR3 region has the DNA TGTGCCAGCAGTCTTCCCGGGGTAGGAAACACTGAAGCTTTCTTT. V and J are TRBV28 and TRBJ1-1, with D unresolved. The CDR3 runs to 15 residues. Germline V gene lookup returns CDR1 MDHEN and CDR2 SYDVKM. V shed 5 bases and J shed 2 bases, with 15 bases lying between them.

The chain recombines TRBV18 with TRBJ2-1; D is possibly TRBD2 (6 bases). This CDR3 comprises 15 residues. The ends were cut back, 0 bases at V and 9 bases at J, with 15 bases in the middle. Germline loops: CDR1 KGHSH, CDR2 LQKENI. The CDR3 DNA reads as TGTGCCAGCTCACCACCGGGACTTGTATTCGGTGAGCAGTTCTTC. Residues: CASSPPGLVFGEQFF.

The V call is TRBV5-4, the J call TRBJ2-7; TRBD2 aligns across 10 bases. V lost 0 bases to trimming and J lost 2 bases; unmatched junction nucleotides: 8. Germline lookup yields CDR1 SGHNT and CDR2 YYREEE (reference sequence). This CDR3 is 17 amino acids long. The CDR3, as DNA: TGTGCCAGCAGCTTGGTAGCGGGAGGAGGTAGGGCCTACGAGCAGTACTTC. It specifies CASSLVAGGGRAYEQYF. Using reference TRBV5-4 and TRBJ2-7 for the parts outside the CDR3, the full variable domain is ETGVTQSPTHLIKTRGQQVTLRCSSQSGHNTVSWYQQALGQGPQFIFQYYREEENGRGNFPPRFSGLQFPNYSSELNVNALELDDSALYLCASSLVAGGGRAYEQYFGPGTRLTVT.

The gene calls are TRBV2 and TRBJ2-2, with 7 bases identical to TRBD1. The CDR3 loop spans 14 amino acids. Per the germline V gene, CDR1 is SNHLY and CDR2 is FYNNEI. V lost 6 bases, J lost 5 bases, and 6 bases stayed unmatched. This CDR3 is CASRQQGITGELFF. The CDR3 DNA reads as TGTGCCAGCAGACAACAGGGGATTACCGGGGAGCTGTTTTTT.

V is TRBV19 and J is TRBJ2-7; a weak D match, TRBD2 (6 bases). The germline V gene encodes CDR1 LNHDA and CDR2 SQIVND (reference sequence). The V gene lost 3 bases and the J gene lost 3 bases, with 21 bases spanning the gap. The CDR3 extends over 17 amino acids. DNA of the CDR3: TGTGCCAGTAGTATTGGGCCTGGGGCTAGCGCAAACTACGAGCAGTACTTC. Encoded protein: CASSIGPGASANYEQYF.

The rearrangement links TRBV7-9 to TRBJ2-5; 7 bases line up with TRBD2. Losses at the gene ends were 5 bases for V and 2 bases for J; bases not matched to a gene: 11. The CDR3 totals 16 residues. Germline lookup yields CDR1 SEHNR and CDR2 FQNEAQ (reference sequence). DNA of the CDR3: TGTGCCAGCAGCCCCCGCGGGCGGGAGAAACAAGAGACCCAGTACTTC. Encoded protein: CASSPRGREKQETQYF.

The chain joins TRBV11-1 to TRBJ2-1; D uncertain. This CDR3 contains 12 residues. Trimming left V 3 bases short and J 4 bases short, with 4 bases between. Per the germline V gene, CDR1 is SGHAT and CDR2 is FQDESV (reference sequence). CDR3 DNA: TGTGCCAGCAGCTTCAGTTACAATGAGCAGTTCTTC. It codes for CASSFSYNEQFF. The full variable domain, in which reference TRBV11-1 and TRBJ2-1 provide the parts outside the CDR3, is EAEVAQSPRYKITEKSQAVAFWCDPISGHATLYWYRQILGQGPELLVQFQDESVVDDSQLPKDRFSAERLKGVDSTLKIQPAELGDSAMYLCASSFSYNEQFFGPGTRLTVL.

This clone was seen more than once but under ten times. The chain uses TRBV2 and TRBJ2-7; D is uncertain. The CDR3 totals 12 residues. Trimming removed 7 bases at V and 2 bases at J, with 9 bases between. Germline CDR1 is SNHLY and CDR2 is FYNNEI. CDR3 DNA: TGTGCCAGCACGGAACAGACCTACGAGCAGTACTTC. Amino acid sequence: CASTEQTYEQYF.

The gene calls are TRBV28 and TRBJ1-2; 8 bases match TRBD1. The V gene end was trimmed by 3 bases and the J gene end by 8 bases; junction bases not matched to a gene: 5. The CDR3 runs 13 residues. CDR1 and CDR2 from the germline V gene are MDHEN and SYDVKM. As DNA, the CDR3 is TGTGCCAGCAGTTTGACAGGGGTTAGAGGCTACACCTTC. It encodes CASSLTGVRGYTF.

This clone was recorded only once. The chain has TRBV7-9 and TRBJ2-5; 13 bases agree with TRBD2. The CDR3 sequence is 14 residues long. V lost 3 bases to trimming and J lost 5 bases; unmatched junction nucleotides: 0. In germline, CDR1 is SEHNR, CDR2 FQNEAQ (reference sequence). Here the CDR3 DNA reads TGTGCCAGCAGCTTGACTAGCGGGAGGGAGACCCAGTACTTC. Its protein is CASSLTSGRETQYF.

This clone was observed a handful of times. The CDR3 spells CASSRGGIAGHSGANVLTF. CDR3 DNA sequence: TGTGCCAGTAGTAGGGGCGGGATAGCGGGGCATTCTGGGGCCAACGTCCTGACTTTC. V and J are TRBV19 and TRBJ2-6; the match to TRBD2 covers 8 bases. The CDR3 is 19 residues long. The germline V gene encodes CDR1 LNHDA and CDR2 SQIVND (reference sequence). Losses at the gene ends were 4 bases for V and 1 base for J; bases not matched to a gene: 12.

The chain couples TRBV30 to TRBJ1-2; perhaps TRBD1 as D (5 bases). Germline CDR1 is GTSNPN and CDR2 is SVGIG (reference sequence). The CDR3 is 11 amino acids. Trimming pared 3 bases from V and 8 bases from J, leaving 10 bases between. CDR3 loop: CAWRRGKGYTF. CDR3 bases: TGTGCCTGGAGAAGGGGAAAAGGCTACACCTTC.

The chain uses TRBV25-1 and TRBJ2-3; 8 bases map to TRBD2. Germline CDR1 reads MGHDK; CDR2 reads SYGVNS. This CDR3 has 14 amino acids. Trimming at V came to 7 bases and at J to 4 bases, leaving 7 bases not matched to a gene. For the CDR3, the DNA is TGTGCCAGCACCCGGGGGGGAGAGGCAGATACGCAGTATTTT. Its protein is CASTRGGEADTQYF.

This chain connects TRBV5-1 to TRBJ2-1; 9 positions match TRBD2. Germline V gene data show CDR1 as SGHRS and CDR2 as YFSETQ. The CDR3 sequence is 14 residues long. V lost 4 bases to trimming and J lost 5 bases; unmatched junction nucleotides: 4. The CDR3 sequence is CASSLGTSNNEQFF. The CDR3, as DNA: TGCGCCAGCAGCCTCGGGACTAGCAACAATGAGCAGTTCTTC.

The CDR3 loop reads CAIRALAGDTDTQYF. In nucleotides, the CDR3 is TGTGCCATCAGGGCACTAGCGGGAGACACAGATACGCAGTATTTT. The chain combines TRBV10-3 with TRBJ2-3, with 11 bases identical to TRBD2. Germline CDR1 is ENHRY and CDR2 is SYGVKD. J was trimmed by 2 bases and V by 6 bases; bases with no gene match: 4. The CDR3 is 15 amino acids.

The chain has TRBV3-1 (or the pseudogene TRBV3-2) and TRBJ2-1; 7 bases map to TRBD2. With 2 bases clipped from V and 7 bases from J, the junction kept 11 bases outside the gene matches. This CDR3 comprises 16 residues. From germline, CDR1 is LGHDT and CDR2 YNNKEL (reference sequence). The CDR3 protein is CASSQIRGRWKNEQFF. The DNA of the CDR3 is TGTGCCAGCAGCCAAATCCGCGGGAGATGGAAAAATGAGCAGTTCTTC.

The chain has TRBV5-4 and TRBJ2-3, with 9 positions matching TRBD2. CDR3 length equals 16 residues. CDR1 is SGHNT, CDR2 YYREEE, per germline (reference sequence). V trimming: 4 bases; J trimming: 5 bases; junction bases outside the gene matches: 11. The CDR3 is CASSTLVAGVKDTQYF. CDR3 DNA sequence: TGTGCCAGCAGCACGCTGGTAGCGGGAGTAAAAGATACGCAGTATTTT.

The chain employs TRBV2 and TRBJ1-3, with 7 positions matching TRBD1. CDR1 SNHLY and CDR2 FYNNEI come from the germline V gene. Trimming cost V 6 bases and J 4 bases; bases outside gene matches: 6. CDR3 size: 14 residues. CDR3 sequence: CASRRQGRGNTIYF. In DNA, the CDR3 is TGTGCCAGCAGGAGACAGGGTCGCGGAAACACCATATATTTT.

This chain uses TRBV18 with TRBJ2-1; tentative D call: TRBD1 (6 bases). This CDR3 region has 16 residues. Germline V CDR1 and CDR2: KGHSH, LQKENI. V lost 3 bases and J lost 3, with 15 bases in between. CDR3 DNA sequence: TGTGCCAGCTCACCCAAAACAGGGACCATCTACAATGAGCAGTTCTTC. It translates to CASSPKTGTIYNEQFF.

The chain has TRBV7-9 and TRBJ2-2; TRBD1 matches at 8 bases. The CDR3 is 14 amino acids. CDR1 is SEHNR and CDR2 is FQNEAQ in the germline V gene (reference sequence). J gave up 6 bases and V 5 bases, and 5 bases lay outside the gene matches. CDR3 residues: CASSPTQGAGELFF. The CDR3 nucleotides read TGTGCCAGCAGCCCTACACAGGGGGCCGGGGAGCTGTTTTTT. Looking up the rest from reference TRBV7-9 and TRBJ2-2 gives the full variable domain: DTGVSQNPRHKITKRGQNVTFRCDPISEHNRLYWYRQTLGQGPEFLTYFQNEAQLEKSRLLSDRFSAERPKGSFSTLEIQRTEQGDSAMYLCASSPTQGAGELFFGEGSRLTVL.

This chain links TRBV19 with TRBJ1-5; 8 bases are shared with TRBD1. The V gene end was trimmed by 6 bases and the J gene end by 4 bases; junction bases not matched to a gene: 5. The CDR3 extends over 14 amino acids. Germline CDR1 LNHDA, CDR2 SQIVND (reference sequence). The CDR3 DNA is TGTGCCAGTAGCCCAGACAGGGGTAATCAGCCCCAGCATTTT. Its protein product is CASSPDRGNQPQHF. Full variable domain (missing parts from reference TRBV19 and TRBJ1-5): DGGITQSPKYLFRKEGQNVTLSCEQNLNHDAMYWYRQDPGQGLRLIYYSQIVNDFQKGDIAEGYSVSREKKESFPLTVTSAQKNPTAFYLCASSPDRGNQPQHFGDGTRLSIL.

V gene TRBV7-9 combines with J gene TRBJ1-6, with D perhaps TRBD1 (5 bases). Between the trimmed V and J ends, which lost 0 bases and 9 bases, there was a span of 6 bases. This CDR3 has 13 amino acids. CDR1 is SEHNR and CDR2 is FQNEAQ in the germline V gene (reference sequence). The CDR3 sequence is CASSLAGASPLHF. Written as DNA, the CDR3 is TGTGCCAGCAGCTTAGCAGGGGCTTCACCCCTCCACTTT.

The rearrangement links TRBV11-2 to TRBJ1-1, with D unclear. V was trimmed by 4 bases and J by 0 bases, leaving 9 bases between them. The CDR3 runs 14 residues. Germline assignment: CDR1 SGHAT and CDR2 FQNNGV. The CDR3 DNA is TGTGCCAGCAGCTCCCGGAGTATGAACACTGAAGCTTTCTTT. It translates to CASSSRSMNTEAFF.